This is a list of T cell receptor beta chains from one sample in a study of OX40 agonist ivuxolimab in advanced cancers. Using immunoSEQ multiplex PCR, the repertoire was profiled, and TCRdb retains in-frame clones only, with some absent. The sample contains 30,000 to 45,000 clones, roughly 82% of which appear only once. This specimen was CD4+ or CD8+ T cells sorted from blood, taken in a trial of the OX40 agonist ivuxolimab. These TCRs come from an adult with an advanced solid tumor such as melanoma, head and neck, liver or kidney cancer. CDR3s include the opening cysteine and the closing phenylalanine or tryptophan. A D gene is named only where the DNA matches it firmly. Only some rows state a clone size, as once, few, many or a class for expanded clones.

CDR3 DNA,CDR3 protein,D gene,V gene,clone size,J gene
TGTGCCAGCAGACGGGACAGGGTAGCGTCACCCCTCCACTTT,CASRRDRVASPLHF,TRBD1,TRBV6-5,-,TRBJ1-6
TGTGCCAGCAGTGAACTGGGGTCCTATAGCAATCAGCCCCAGCATTTT,CASSELGSYSNQPQHF,-,TRBV6-1,-,TRBJ1-5
TGCACCAGCAGCCAAGATCCCAGGTTTGGTTCACCCCTCCACTTT,CTSSQDPRFGSPLHF,-,TRBV1,-,TRBJ1-6
TGTGCCATCAGTGAGGAGGACAGTTCACCCCTCCACTTT,CAISEEDSSPLHF,-,TRBV10-3,few,TRBJ1-6
TGTGCCAGCAGGGGGACAAGCAATCAGCCCCAGCATTTT,CASRGTSNQPQHF,-,TRBV2,-,TRBJ1-5
TGTGCCAGCAGTTTAGGTTGGGGGCCATTTAGATACGAGCAGTACTTC,CASSLGWGPFRYEQYF,-,TRBV28,-,TRBJ2-7
TGCGCCAGCAGCCCCCCGACAGGGATCAGAGAGACCCAGTACTTC,CASSPPTGIRETQYF,TRBD1,TRBV5-1,once,TRBJ2-5
TGTGCCAGTAGTCCCACAACTCAACTAGCGGGGGGCCAAGAGACCCAGTACTTC,CASSPTTQLAGGQETQYF,TRBD2,TRBV19,-,TRBJ2-5
TGTGCCAGCAGCCGAGGGACAGAGCGATGGGACCAAGAGACCCAGTACTTC,CASSRGTERWDQETQYF,TRBD1,TRBV5-4,-,TRBJ2-5
TGCGCCAGCAGCCACGACAGGGGGTTGGTGGACACTGAAGCTTTCTTT,CASSHDRGLVDTEAFF,TRBD1,TRBV5-1,-,TRBJ1-1
TGCGCCAGCAGCCAAGAGACAGGGGGTGCAGAGACCCAGTACTTC,CASSQETGGAETQYF,TRBD1,TRBV4-3,-,TRBJ2-5
TGTGCCAGCAGTTCTCTTTCCAATCAGCCCCAGCATTTT,CASSSLSNQPQHF,-,TRBV6-6,-,TRBJ1-5
TGTGCCAGCAGTTCTTTACCTGGTGGACAGCCCTCTGGAAACACCATATATTTT,CASSSLPGGQPSGNTIYF,-,TRBV7-8,-,TRBJ1-3
TGTGCCATCAGCCCCGGGGGGGGAGGACTGGAGACCCAGTACTTC,CAISPGGGGLETQYF,TRBD2,TRBV10-3,-,TRBJ2-5
TGTGCCAGCAGTGAGGTCCCGGGACAGGGGACAAACTCAACTAATGAAAAACTGTTTTTT,CASSEVPGQGTNSTNEKLFF,TRBD1,TRBV2,once,TRBJ1-4
TGTGCCAGCAGCCCGATGACAAGGGCCTTTGAAAAACTGTTTTTT,CASSPMTRAFEKLFF,-,TRBV6-1,-,TRBJ1-4
TGTGCCAGCAGTGATAGGGAAAGGGCGACAGATACGCAGTATTTT,CASSDRERATDTQYF,-,TRBV2,-,TRBJ2-3
TGTGCCAGCAGCTGGGGGGAGACCCAGTACTTC,CASSWGETQYF,-,TRBV7-2,-,TRBJ2-5
TGTGCCAGCAGCTTCCTCTCCGGGGCCAGCTCCTACGAGCAGTACTTC,CASSFLSGASSYEQYF,-,TRBV7-9,-,TRBJ2-7
TGCGCCAGCAGCCTCGGACTAGCGGGAGAGACCCAGTACTTC,CASSLGLAGETQYF,TRBD2,TRBV5-1,-,TRBJ2-5
TGTGCCAGCAGCCTCGCCACTAGCGGTCTCACCGGGGAGCTGTTTTTT,CASSLATSGLTGELFF,TRBD2,TRBV5-8,-,TRBJ2-2
TGTGCCAGCAGCGTTCGGGGGGGCGATTCGCAGTACTTC,CASSVRGGDSQYF,TRBD2,TRBV9,-,TRBJ2-7
TGCGCCAGCGGGACAGGGATGTGGGAGACCCAGTACTTC,CASGTGMWETQYF,TRBD1,TRBV4-1,-,TRBJ2-5
TGTGCCAGCAGCTTCGACTATCCCACAGATACGCAGTATTTT,CASSFDYPTDTQYF,-,TRBV7-3,-,TRBJ2-3
TGTGCCTGGAGTCCGGGACTAGCGGGGGTAACCACAGATACGCAGTATTTT,CAWSPGLAGVTTDTQYF,TRBD2,TRBV30,-,TRBJ2-3
TGTGCCAGCAGCCCGCAGGGACAGCTGGAGCAGTTCTTC,CASSPQGQLEQFF,TRBD1,TRBV7-3,-,TRBJ2-1
TGTGCCAGCAGTCGCAACAGGGCATCGGGTGAAAAACTGTTTTTT,CASSRNRASGEKLFF,-,TRBV27,-,TRBJ1-4
TGTGCCAGTTGGCAGGTAAACACTGAAGCTTTCTTT,CASWQVNTEAFF,-,TRBV28,few,TRBJ1-1
TGTGCCAGCAGCTTCCGGGACAGGGGTCGTGGATGGAACACCGGGGAGCTGTTTTTT,CASSFRDRGRGWNTGELFF,TRBD1,TRBV11-2,-,TRBJ2-2
TGTGCCAGTCGGGAGGAGAGGACCGACTTGAGCCATGAAGCTTTCTTT,CASREERTDLSHEAFF,-,TRBV27,-,TRBJ1-1
TGTGCCAGCAGTTTAGCGGGGGGGGGCAATGAGCAGTTCTTC,CASSLAGGGNEQFF,TRBD2,TRBV27,-,TRBJ2-1
TGTGCCAGCAGACTAGGCCCAGAGACCCAGTACTTC,CASRLGPETQYF,-,TRBV6-9,-,TRBJ2-5
TGTGCCAGCAGTGATCAGGGCAGGGTACGAGAAAAACTGTTTTTT,CASSDQGRVREKLFF,-,TRBV25-1,-,TRBJ1-4
TGTGCCAGCAGTTTCCTCGGACTAGCGGAGACCTACGAGCAGTACTTC,CASSFLGLAETYEQYF,TRBD2,TRBV27,-,TRBJ2-7
TGTGCCAGCAGTCAATCGGGGGGGGCCTACACTGAAGCTTTCTTT,CASSQSGGAYTEAFF,-,TRBV28,-,TRBJ1-1
TGTGCCAGCAGACTAGCGGGAGGACCCGGCATTCAGTACTTC,CASRLAGGPGIQYF,TRBD2,TRBV7-9,-,TRBJ2-4
TGTGCCAGCAGTGCTGGGACTAGCGGGGGTAGATTTGGAGAGACCCAGTACTTC,CASSAGTSGGRFGETQYF,TRBD2,TRBV6-1,-,TRBJ2-5
TGTGCCAGCAGGCCTAGCGGGAGTTGGAGGACCGGGGAGCTGTTTTTT,CASRPSGSWRTGELFF,TRBD2,TRBV5-6,few,TRBJ2-2
TGTGCCATCAGCCTGGGACAGGGAGACTACAATGAGCAGTTCTTC,CAISLGQGDYNEQFF,TRBD1,TRBV10-3,once,TRBJ2-1
TGTGCCAGCAGTGACAGCTATAATTCACCCCTCCACTTT,CASSDSYNSPLHF,-,TRBV7-3,-,TRBJ1-6
TGTGCCAGCAGGGTGCGGGGTATGGAGAACACTGAAGCTTTCTTT,CASRVRGMENTEAFF,-,TRBV2,-,TRBJ1-1
TGTGCCAGTAGTATAGGGGTGAATGAGCAGTTCTTC,CASSIGVNEQFF,-,TRBV19,-,TRBJ2-1
TGTGCCAGCAGCTCCCCTCGGGGGAGGGGAACTGAAGCTTTCTTT,CASSSPRGRGTEAFF,-,TRBV11-2,-,TRBJ1-1
TGTGCCAGCAGTGGGGAGACCCAGTACTTC,CASSGETQYF,-,TRBV2,-,TRBJ2-5
TGTGCCAGCAGCATACCGACAGGGGGGACCGAGACCCAGTACTTC,CASSIPTGGTETQYF,TRBD1,TRBV7-9,-,TRBJ2-5
TGTGCCAGCAGCAAACGACAGATTAAAGATACGCAGTATTTT,CASSKRQIKDTQYF,-,TRBV9,-,TRBJ2-3
TGTGCCAGCAGCCCCCGGACAGGGATGAACACTGAAGCTTTCTTT,CASSPRTGMNTEAFF,TRBD1,TRBV7-6,-,TRBJ1-1
TGCGCCAGCAGCCAACCTTGGGGCGAGCAGTACTTC,CASSQPWGEQYF,-,TRBV4-1,-,TRBJ2-7
TGTGCCAGCAGCCCGACAGGGAGGGGTGATTCACCCCTCCACTTT,CASSPTGRGDSPLHF,TRBD1,TRBV11-2,-,TRBJ1-6
TGTGCCAGTAGGGGCCGACTACATACCCACACCGGGGAGCTGTTTTTT,CASRGRLHTHTGELFF,-,TRBV19,-,TRBJ2-2
TGTGCCAGCATCCGAACAACTAGCGGGGGGGGCCCGAATGAGCAGTTCTTC,CASIRTTSGGGPNEQFF,TRBD2,TRBV2,once,TRBJ2-1